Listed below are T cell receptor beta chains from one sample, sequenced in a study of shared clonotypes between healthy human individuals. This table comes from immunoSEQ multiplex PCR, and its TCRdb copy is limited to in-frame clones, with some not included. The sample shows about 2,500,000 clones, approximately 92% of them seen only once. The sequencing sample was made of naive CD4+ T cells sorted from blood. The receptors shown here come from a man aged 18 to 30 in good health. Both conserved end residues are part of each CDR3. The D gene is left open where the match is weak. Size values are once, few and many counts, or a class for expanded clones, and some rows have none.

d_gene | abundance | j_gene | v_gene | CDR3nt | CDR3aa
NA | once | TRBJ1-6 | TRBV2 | TGTGCCAGCAAGACTGAGAGCTCCTATAATTCACCCCTCCACTTT | CASKTESSYNSPLHF
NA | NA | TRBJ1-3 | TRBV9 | NA | CASSVAKGTGEAGF
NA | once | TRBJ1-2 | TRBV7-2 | TGTGCCAGCAGCTCCAGGGTCTATGGCTACACCTTC | CASSSRVYGYTF
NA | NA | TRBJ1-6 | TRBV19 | TGTGCCACCTCCTTGCTGGCCCCTGGGGATTCACCCCTCCACTTT | CATSLLAPGDSPLHF
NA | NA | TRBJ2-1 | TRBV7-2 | TGTGCCAGCAGCTTATATTCCTACAATGAGCAGTTCTTC | CASSLYSYNEQFF
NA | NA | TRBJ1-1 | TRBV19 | TGTGCCAGTAGTATAACGGGGGCGGGGACTGAAGCTTTCTTT | CASSITGAGTEAFF
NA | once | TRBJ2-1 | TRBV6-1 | TGTGCCAGCAGGGGGGGACCCGGCGGTGAGCAGTTCTTC | CASRGGPGGEQFF
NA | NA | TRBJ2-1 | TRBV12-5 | TGTGCTAGTGGTTTGGTACCACGGCTAGCGACCTACAATGAGCAGTTCTTC | CASGLVPRLATYNEQFF
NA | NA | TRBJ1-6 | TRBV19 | TGTGCCAGTAGCGAAGGAGGGGGGAGCAGGTCACCCCTCCACTTT | CASSEGGGSRSPLHF
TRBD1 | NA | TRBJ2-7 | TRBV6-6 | TGTGCCAGCAGTTACCCCGCGGGACAGGGACCGGAGCAGTACTTC | CASSYPAGQGPEQYF
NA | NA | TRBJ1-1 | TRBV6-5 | TGTGCCAGCGGGGGATACCCCGTAACTGAAGCTTTCTTT | CASGGYPVTEAFF
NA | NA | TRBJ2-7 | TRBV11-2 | TGTGCCAGCAGCTTAGATGACGTTTACGAGCAGTACTTC | CASSLDDVYEQYF
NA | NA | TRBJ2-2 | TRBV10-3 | TGTGCCGGGAGGGGGGCTGCGAACACCGGGGAGCTGTTTTTT | CAGRGAANTGELFF
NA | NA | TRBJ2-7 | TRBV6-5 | TGTGCCAGCAGTTACACGGGGCCGGGCCGCTCCTACGAGCAGTACTTC | CASSYTGPGRSYEQYF
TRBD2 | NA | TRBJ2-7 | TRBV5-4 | TGTGCCAGCAGTCCGGGGGGGAGCCAACCCTACGAGCAGTACTTC | CASSPGGSQPYEQYF